This T cell receptor (beta chain) is from a study of T cells in Graves' hyperthyroidism and ophthalmopathy. This clonotype has ten or more counts. Its antigen is still unknown. For the diagnoses, clinical symptoms, serum thyroxine and TRAb, thyroid ultrasound and orbital computed tomography were used. The CDR3 regions of TCR beta were amplified from RNA transcripts. Carried out on the TCR CDR3, a first-round RT-PCR used the HTBI primer set. TCRdb recomputed calls from the multiplex PCR reads with MiXCR, one row per CDR3 protein. The sample holds about 640,000 distinct CDR3 sequences, around 21% seen once. The study, taken as a whole, reports: By a 13 V-J model, ophthalmopathy was set apart from stable hyperthyroidism. The majority of expanded thyroid clonotypes above 0.001 also appeared in blood.

The germline V gene has CDR1 SGHRS and CDR2 YFSETQ. Trimming took 5 bases from V and 2 from J, leaving 12 bases between them. The CDR3 runs 14 residues. This chain links TRBV5-1 with TRBJ2-3, with D unresolved. The sequencing sample was made of blood. The sequence came from a man under 40 with Graves' ophthalmopathy. CDR3 nucleotides: TGCGCCAGCAGGGCGGTCCTTCACACAGATACGCAGTATTTT. Protein product: CASRAVLHTDTQYF.